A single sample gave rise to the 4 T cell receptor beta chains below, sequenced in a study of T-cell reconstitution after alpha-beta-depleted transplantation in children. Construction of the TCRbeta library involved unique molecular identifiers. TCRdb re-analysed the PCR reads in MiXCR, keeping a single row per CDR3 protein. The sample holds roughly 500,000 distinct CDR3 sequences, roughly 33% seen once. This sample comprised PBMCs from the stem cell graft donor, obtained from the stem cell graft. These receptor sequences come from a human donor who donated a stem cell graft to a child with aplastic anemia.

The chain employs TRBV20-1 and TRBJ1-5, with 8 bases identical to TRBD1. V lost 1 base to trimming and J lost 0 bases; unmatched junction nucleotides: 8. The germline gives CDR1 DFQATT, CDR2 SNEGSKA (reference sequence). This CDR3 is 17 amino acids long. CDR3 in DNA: TGCAGTGCTAGAGCCGGGACAGGAACATATAGCAATCAGCCCCAGCATTTT. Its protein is CSARAGTGTYSNQPQHF.

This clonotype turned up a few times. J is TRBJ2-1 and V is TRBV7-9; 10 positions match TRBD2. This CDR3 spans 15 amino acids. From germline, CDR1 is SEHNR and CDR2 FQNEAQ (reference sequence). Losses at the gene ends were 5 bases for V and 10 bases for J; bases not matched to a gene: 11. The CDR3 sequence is CASSPRLAGVGEQFF. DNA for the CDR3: TGTGCCAGCAGCCCCCGGCTAGCGGGAGTAGGGGAGCAGTTCTTC.

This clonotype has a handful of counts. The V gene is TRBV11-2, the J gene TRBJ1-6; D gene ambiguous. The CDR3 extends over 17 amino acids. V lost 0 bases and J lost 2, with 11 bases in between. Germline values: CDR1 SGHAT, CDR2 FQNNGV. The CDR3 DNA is TGTGCCAGCAGCTTAGATCTTGATCCCCCCTATAATTCACCCCTCCACTTT. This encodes CASSLDLDPPYNSPLHF.

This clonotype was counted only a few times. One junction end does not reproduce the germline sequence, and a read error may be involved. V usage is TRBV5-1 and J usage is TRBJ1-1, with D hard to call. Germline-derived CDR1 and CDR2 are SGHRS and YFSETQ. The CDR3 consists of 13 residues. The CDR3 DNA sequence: TGCGCCAGCAGGTTGGCCCCCGTCGCTGAAGCTTTCTTT. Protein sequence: CASRLAPVAEAFF. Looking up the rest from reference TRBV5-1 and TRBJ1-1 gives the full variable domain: KAGVTQTPRYLIKTRGQQVTLSCSPISGHRSVSWYQQTPGQGLQFLFEYFSETQRNKGNFPGRFSGRQFSNSRSEMNVSTLELGDSALYLCASRLAPVAEAFFGQGTRLTVV.